Reported below is one T cell receptor (beta chain). Its antigen is unidentified. This specimen belongs to a study of metastatic and nonmetastatic thyroid tumors. TCRdb re-analyzed the PCR reads using MiXCR. In the table there are approximately 25,000 clones, 20% to 30% of which are singletons. This CDR3 has 13 amino acids. Per germline, CDR1 SGHKS and CDR2 YYEKEE (reference sequence). The germline V and J ends were trimmed by 6 bases and 2 bases, with 10 bases remaining between them. Overall study findings and caveats: It was reportedly found that TCR beta diversity was significantly higher in malignant thyroid tumors than in benign nodules, a difference seen in both blood and tumor samples.

Ahead of thyroid surgery, no patient had received treatment of any kind. This chain joins TRBV5-5 and TRBJ2-3; D is unclear. Sequencing was carried out using blood. The TCR was taken from a male donor with papillary thyroid cancer or a benign thyroid nodule (not recorded which). Some clones in this sample may be carry-over from other donors' samples. CDR3 protein: CASTTGLTDTQYF. The CDR3 DNA reads as TGTGCCAGCACGACGGGCCTCACAGATACGCAGTATTTT.